Presented here are 24 T cell receptor beta chains from one specimen sequenced in a study of breast tumors, draining lymph nodes, adjacent tissues. From the multiplex PCR reads, TCRdb called clonotypes with MiXCR, one entry per CDR3 protein. The sample carries about 200,000 distinct CDR3 sequences, less than 40% recorded once. Samples came from axillary lymph nodes draining the breast cancer. The sample was axillary lymph node tissue. These receptors came from a female donor with breast cancer. Some clones in this sample may be carry-over from other donors' samples.

This clonotype has just a few counts. The V call is TRBV6-2 or TRBV6-3, the J call TRBJ1-2; D may be TRBD1 (5 bases). This CDR3 is built from 15 residues. Germline CDR1 and CDR2: MNHEY and SVGEGT. The V end lost 5 bases, the J end lost 8 bases, and 21 bases lay between the germline ends. The CDR3 DNA reads as TGTGCCAGCAGTCCCCCCCCACTTACTAAGGGGGGCTACACCTTC. It is translated as CASSPPPLTKGGYTF.

The chain joins TRBV5-1 to TRBJ2-1; the D gene is possibly TRBD1 (6 bases). This CDR3 has 13 residues. Germline loops: CDR1 SGHRS, CDR2 YFSETQ. V lost 7 bases and J 7 bases, leaving 15 bases between the germline ends. The CDR3 DNA reads as TGCGCCAGCGGAAACAGGGTTGAGAATGAGCAGTTCTTC. Protein sequence: CASGNRVENEQFF.

In this sample, this clonotype turned up a few times. The chain recombines TRBV6-1 with TRBJ1-5; D is possibly TRBD1 (5 bases). The V gene lost 7 bases and the J gene lost 4 bases, with 14 bases spanning the gap. The CDR3 loop spans 14 amino acids. CDR1 and CDR2 (germline): MNHNS, SASEGT. The CDR3 DNA sequence: TGTGCCAGCAAGGCAGCAGGGTCAAATCAGCCCCAGCATTTT. Its protein product is CASKAAGSNQPQHF.

The chain couples TRBV7-3 to TRBJ1-6; 8 positions match TRBD1. This CDR3 has 16 residues. CDR1 and CDR2 (germline): SGHTA, FQGTGA. The trim removed 5 bases at V and 7 bases at J, leaving 10 bases unmatched. CDR3: CASSLGQGQSNSPLHF. In DNA, the CDR3 is TGTGCCAGCAGCCTTGGACAGGGACAGTCAAATTCACCCCTCCACTTT.

This clonotype came up once. This may be a read error: a much more frequent sequence differs by one nucleotide. The chain joins TRBV28 to TRBJ1-2, with no clear D. From germline, CDR1 is MDHEN and CDR2 SYDVKM. There are 14 residues in the CDR3. V was clipped by 4 bases and J by 6 bases, with 15 bases between them. Here the CDR3 reads CASSWALSAHGYTF. In DNA, the CDR3 is TGTGCCAGCAGTTGGGCCCTCTCGGCCCATGGCTACACCTTC.

The rearrangement links TRBV7-2 to TRBJ1-4; 7 nucleotides match TRBD1. The CDR3 is 16 amino acids. Trimming at V came to 5 bases and at J to 5 bases, leaving 11 bases not matched to a gene. In germline, CDR1 is SGHTA, CDR2 FQGNSA. For the CDR3, the DNA is TGTGCCAGCAGCGTGGGGGGGACAGCCTCCAATGAAAAACTGTTTTTT. This sequence encodes CASSVGGTASNEKLFF.

The V gene is TRBV19, the J gene TRBJ2-7; D perhaps matches TRBD1 (6 bases). Trimming shortened V by 6 bases and J by 4 bases, and 10 bases separated the two germline ends. The germline CDR1 and CDR2 sequences are LNHDA and SQIVND (reference sequence). The CDR3 totals 12 residues. CDR3 DNA sequence: TGTGCCAGTAGGGACAGTCAGTACGAGCAGTACTTC. It yields the protein CASRDSQYEQYF.

There are many counts of this clonotype. In DNA form, the CDR3 reads TGTGCCAGCAGCCAAGATGAACACCTAGGGTTAGCCGAAAAACTGTTTTTT. Amino acids: CASSQDEHLGLAEKLFF. The rearrangement uses TRBV14 and TRBJ1-4; the D is unclear. The germline V gene encodes CDR1 SGHDN and CDR2 FVKESK. The CDR3 sequence is 17 residues long. Trimming took off 0 bases at V and 8 bases at J, with 19 bases between the two ends.

As concerns this clonotype: This sequence may be a read error, since a much larger clone differs from it by one base. The chain carries TRBV7-3 and TRBJ2-2; D is possibly TRBD1 (5 bases). V lost 3 bases and J 4 bases, leaving 6 bases between the germline ends. This CDR3 is built from 13 residues. Germline CDR1 reads SGHTA; CDR2 reads FQGTGA. CDR3 region: CASSLQGTGELFF. The CDR3 DNA reads TGTGCCAGCAGCTTGCAGGGCACCGGGGAGCTGTTTTTT.

This rearrangement joins TRBV2 to TRBJ1-5; D gene unclear. The CDR3 contains 13 residues. V lost 3 bases to trimming and J lost 0 bases, with 3 bases between them. Germline V lookup: CDR1 SNHLY, CDR2 FYNNEI. DNA of the CDR3: TGTGCCAGCAGTGAGAGTAGCAATCAGCCCCAGCATTTT. As protein: CASSESSNQPQHF.

Notes on this clonotype: The CDR3 carries no conserved terminal phenylalanine or tryptophan, so it likely arises from a read error. It is unclear where the CDR3 begins or ends on the DNA, so no DNA is shown, and the CDR3 is as TCRdb lists it. This CDR3 reads CASSLGDSRS. This chain uses TRBV7-9 with TRBJ2-7; whether TRBD1, the table's D call, matches the DNA was not checked. The CDR3 region is 10 residues in length, termini included. The germline CDR1 and CDR2 sequences are SEHNR and FQNEAQ (reference sequence).

J is TRBJ2-1 and V is TRBV5-1, with D tentatively TRBD2 (6 bases). The CDR3 is 16 amino acids. Between the trimmed V and J ends, which lost 3 bases and 4 bases, there was a span of 17 bases. The V gene's germline CDR1 is SGHRS and CDR2 YFSETQ. CDR3: CASSSTRPSSYNEQFF. As DNA, the CDR3 is TGCGCCAGCAGCTCGACTAGGCCGTCTAGTTACAATGAGCAGTTCTTC.

By sample share, this clonotype is medium-sized. The rearrangement joins TRBV7-2 to TRBJ2-7; possibly TRBD1 for D (5 bases). Looked up from germline, CDR1 is SGHTA and CDR2 is FQGNSA. This CDR3 has 13 residues. V shed 1 base and J shed 7 bases, with 11 bases lying between them. Here the CDR3 reads CASSLGRGREQYF. The CDR3 DNA is TGTGCCAGCAGCTTAGGAAGGGGCAGGGAGCAGTACTTC.

This clonotype occurred many times. The genes are TRBV29-1 and TRBJ1-2; tentatively, D is TRBD1 (5 bases). V was clipped by 4 bases and J by 4 bases, with 13 bases between them. The germline V gene encodes CDR1 SQVTM and CDR2 ANQGSEA. The CDR3 loop spans 13 amino acids. The CDR3 sequence is CSVGVQGPYGYTF. Here the CDR3 DNA reads TGCAGCGTTGGCGTCCAGGGCCCCTATGGCTACACCTTC.

This clonotype was counted at least ten times. The chain joins TRBV2 to TRBJ1-2; D gene ambiguous. The germline gives CDR1 SNHLY, CDR2 FYNNEI. The length of the CDR3 is 12 residues. Deletions cut 8 bases from V and 6 bases from J, with 13 bases between. This CDR3 is CASSPRIDGYTF. CDR3 bases: TGTGCCAGCTCCCCCCGCATAGATGGCTACACCTTC.

This clonotype was detected ten times or more. The chain uses TRBV19 and TRBJ1-5; 7 bases fit TRBD1. This CDR3 region has 14 residues. Germline V gene sequence: CDR1 LNHDA, CDR2 SQIVND (reference sequence). With V trimmed by 4 bases and J by 1 base, 1 base remained unmatched. The DNA of the CDR3 is TGTGCCAGTAGTAAGGGACAGAGCAATCAGCCCCAGCATTTT. It is translated as CASSKGQSNQPQHF.

The chain couples TRBV7-9 to TRBJ2-7; 10 bases line up with TRBD1. With the DNA end fitting TRBJ2-5 better, the J assignment may be wrong. The CDR3 covers 15 residues. Germline CDR1 reads SEHNR; CDR2 reads FQNEAQ (reference sequence). CDR3 residues: CASRPDRGRGETQYF. The CDR3 nucleotides are TGTGCCAGCAGACCAGACAGGGGGCGCGGAGAGACCCAGTACTTC.

The genes are TRBV20-1 and TRBJ2-3, with 13 bases lining up with TRBD2. Trimming took 0 bases from V and 4 from J; bases not matched to a gene: 7. The CDR3 is made up of 17 amino acids. CDR1 and CDR2 (germline): DFQATT, SNEGSKA (reference sequence). The CDR3 loop reads CSARDPGTSGASDTQYF. The CDR3 DNA is TGCAGTGCTAGAGATCCCGGGACTAGCGGGGCATCAGATACGCAGTATTTT.

The chain joins TRBV29-1 to TRBJ1-1; 9 nucleotides agree with TRBD1. J lost 2 bases, V lost 6 bases, and 19 bases had no gene match. CDR1 SQVTM and CDR2 ANQGSEA come from the germline V gene. The CDR3 is made up of 18 amino acids. CDR3 residues: CSVSTGGPTPLINTEAFF. The DNA for the CDR3 is TGCAGCGTGAGCACAGGGGGCCCTACACCGCTTATTAACACTGAAGCTTTCTTT.

This clonotype was found a few times. This sequence may be a read error, since a much larger clone differs from it by one base. V is TRBV20-1 and J is TRBJ2-7; D may be TRBD1 or TRBD2 (5 bases each). V was shortened by 0 bases and J by 12 bases, with 24 bases between the two germline ends. Per germline, CDR1 DFQATT and CDR2 SNEGSKA (reference sequence). The CDR3 consists of 15 residues. The CDR3 here is CSARDSARDALTRYF. CDR3 coding DNA: TGCAGTGCTAGAGATTCTGCCAGGGACGCATTAACCCGGTACTTC.

The chain uses TRBV5-4 and TRBJ2-5, with TRBD1 as a possible D gene (5 bases). CDR1 is SGHNT and CDR2 is YYREEE in the germline V gene (reference sequence). CDR3 size: 15 residues. V dropped 4 bases and J dropped 4 bases, with 17 bases sitting between them. The CDR3 is CASSTPQAPSETQYF. CDR3 DNA: TGTGCCAGCAGCACTCCACAGGCGCCGTCAGAGACCCAGTACTTC.

About this clonotype: At one boundary the junction diverges from the germline segment, which might be a read error. The rearrangement uses TRBV7-9 and TRBJ2-5; the D gene is possibly TRBD2 (6 bases). The CDR3 totals 17 residues. Germline V gene data show CDR1 as SEHNR and CDR2 as FQNEAQ (reference sequence). CDR3 residues: CASSLARQGLRGETQYF. CDR3 bases: TGCGCCAGCAGCTTAGCGCGGCAGGGACTGAGGGGAGAGACCCAGTACTTC.

This clonotype was observed at least ten times. The V gene is TRBV7-2, the J gene TRBJ1-3; 7 bases are a match to TRBD1. This CDR3 spans 19 amino acids. Germline V gene sequence: CDR1 SGHTA, CDR2 FQGNSA. J was trimmed by 5 bases and V by 2 bases; bases with no gene match: 18. The CDR3 spells CASSLSIRFSPGGRNTIYF. DNA for the CDR3: TGTGCCAGCAGCTTATCCATTCGCTTTTCGCCAGGGGGAAGAAACACCATATATTTT.

The rearrangement uses TRBV7-3 and TRBJ1-5, with 7 bases that match TRBD1. Germline V gene data show CDR1 as SGHTA and CDR2 as FQGTGA. The V segment lost 6 bases and the J segment 5 bases; nucleotides outside the gene matches: 7. The CDR3 extends over 14 amino acids. For the CDR3, the DNA is TGTGCCAGCAGATACGGGACAGCCGATCAGCCCCAGCATTTT. Amino acid sequence: CASRYGTADQPQHF.